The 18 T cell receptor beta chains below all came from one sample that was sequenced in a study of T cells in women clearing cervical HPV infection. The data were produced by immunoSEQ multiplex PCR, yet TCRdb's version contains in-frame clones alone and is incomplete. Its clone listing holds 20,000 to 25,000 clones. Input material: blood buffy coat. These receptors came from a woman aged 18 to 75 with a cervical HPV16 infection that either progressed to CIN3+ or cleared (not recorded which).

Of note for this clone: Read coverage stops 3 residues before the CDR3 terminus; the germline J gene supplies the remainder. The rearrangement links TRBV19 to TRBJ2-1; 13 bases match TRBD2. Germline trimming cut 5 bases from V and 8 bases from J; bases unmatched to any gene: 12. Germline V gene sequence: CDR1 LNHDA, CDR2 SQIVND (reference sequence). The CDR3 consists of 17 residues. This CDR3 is CASSQGLAGVDLHEQFF. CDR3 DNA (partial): TGTGCCAGTAGTCAAGGACTAGCGGGAGTGGATTTACATGAG.

The DNA read from the CDR3 is TGTGCCAGCAGCTTCGGTACAGCTGCGACCTACGAG. Encoded protein: CASSFGTAATYE. The CDR3 as a whole reads CASSFGTAATYEQYF. The chain uses TRBV7-9 and TRBJ2-7; D uncertain. The read halts 3 residues ahead of the CDR3 end, with the missing end drawn from the germline J gene. Germline loops: CDR1 SEHNR, CDR2 FQNEAQ (reference sequence). Trimming took off 3 bases at V and 2 bases at J, with 14 bases between the two ends. The length of the CDR3 is 15 residues.

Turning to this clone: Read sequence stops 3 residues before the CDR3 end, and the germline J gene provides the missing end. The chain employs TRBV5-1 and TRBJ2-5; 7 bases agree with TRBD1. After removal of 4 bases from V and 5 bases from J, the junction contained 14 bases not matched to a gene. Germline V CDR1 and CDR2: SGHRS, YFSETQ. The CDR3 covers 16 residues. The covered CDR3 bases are TGCGCCAGCAGCCCCCAGACAGGGAATCGGGCTGAGACC. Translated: CASSPQTGNRAET. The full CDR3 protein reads CASSPQTGNRAETQYF.

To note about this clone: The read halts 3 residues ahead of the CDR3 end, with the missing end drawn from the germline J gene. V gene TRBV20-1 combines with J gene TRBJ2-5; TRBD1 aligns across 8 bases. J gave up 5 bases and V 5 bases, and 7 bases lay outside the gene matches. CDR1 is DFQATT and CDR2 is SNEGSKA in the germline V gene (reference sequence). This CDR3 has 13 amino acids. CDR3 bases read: TGCAGTGCTGACAGGGGCCGAAGGGAGACC. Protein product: CSADRGRRET. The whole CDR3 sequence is CSADRGRRETQYF.

The part of the CDR3 DNA that was read is TGCAGTGCTCAAATACCTAGGGGATACAATGAG. Its protein is CSAQIPRGYNE. The CDR3 as a whole reads CSAQIPRGYNEQFF. The chain combines TRBV20-1 with TRBJ2-1; possibly TRBD1 for D (5 bases). The CDR3 extends 3 residues past the end of the read, so its final part is completed from the germline J gene. The CDR3 spans 14 residues. With 5 bases removed from V and 4 bases from J, the gap between germline ends came to 15 bases. CDR1 is DFQATT, CDR2 SNEGSKA, per germline (reference sequence).

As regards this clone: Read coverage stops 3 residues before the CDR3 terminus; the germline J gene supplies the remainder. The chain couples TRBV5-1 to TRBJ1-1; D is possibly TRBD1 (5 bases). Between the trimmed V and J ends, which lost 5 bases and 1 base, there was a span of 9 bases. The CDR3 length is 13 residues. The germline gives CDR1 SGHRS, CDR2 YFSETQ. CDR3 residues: CASSGAGNTEAFF. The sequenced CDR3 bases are TGCGCCAGCAGTGGGGCAGGGAACACTGAA.

CDR3 amino acids: CASSLTSPRKTQYF. The DNA read from the CDR3 is TGTGCCAGCAGCTTGACTAGCCCCCGGAAGACC. The V gene is TRBV5-6, the J gene TRBJ2-5, with TRBD2 as a possible D gene (6 bases). The read gets to within 3 residues of the CDR3 end, and the germline J gene fills in the rest. The CDR3 runs 14 residues. Germline V gives CDR1 SGHDT, CDR2 YYEEEE. The germline V and J ends were trimmed by 1 base and 6 bases, with 13 bases remaining between them.

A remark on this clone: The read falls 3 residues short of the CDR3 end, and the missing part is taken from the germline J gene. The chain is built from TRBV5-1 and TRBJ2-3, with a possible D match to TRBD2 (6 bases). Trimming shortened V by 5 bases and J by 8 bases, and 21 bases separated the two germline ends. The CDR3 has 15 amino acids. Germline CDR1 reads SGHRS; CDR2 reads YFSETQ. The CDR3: CASSGGTSWLGTQYF. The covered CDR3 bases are TGCGCCAGCAGTGGGGGGACCTCATGGTTGGGTACG.

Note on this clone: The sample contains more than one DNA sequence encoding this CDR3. CDR3 sequence: CASSPGQSYEQYF. CDR3 DNA (partial): TGTGCCAGCAGTCCCGGACAGTCCTACGAG. This sequence joins TRBV2 and TRBJ2-7, with D tentatively TRBD1 (6 bases). The sequence runs out 3 residues before the end of the CDR3; the remainder is reconstructed from the germline J gene. V lost 5 bases to trimming and J lost 1 base, with 9 bases between them. Germline V gene data show CDR1 as SNHLY and CDR2 as FYNNEI. The CDR3 has 13 amino acids. The variable domain in full, with the rest retrieved from reference TRBV2 and TRBJ2-7, is EPEVTQTPSHQVTQMGQEVILRCVPISNHLYFYWYRQILGQKVEFLVSFYNNEISEKSEIFDDQFSVERPDGSNFTLKIRSTKLEDSAMYFCASSPGQSYEQYFGPGTRLTVT.

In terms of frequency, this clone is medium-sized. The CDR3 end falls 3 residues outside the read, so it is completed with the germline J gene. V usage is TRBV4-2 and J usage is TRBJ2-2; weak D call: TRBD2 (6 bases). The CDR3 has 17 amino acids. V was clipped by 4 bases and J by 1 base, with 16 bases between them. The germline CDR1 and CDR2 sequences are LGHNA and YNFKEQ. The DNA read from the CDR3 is TGTGCCAGCAGCCCGAGGGCGGGGCAGGAGAACACCGGGGAG. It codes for CASSPRAGQENTGE. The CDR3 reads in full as CASSPRAGQENTGELFF.

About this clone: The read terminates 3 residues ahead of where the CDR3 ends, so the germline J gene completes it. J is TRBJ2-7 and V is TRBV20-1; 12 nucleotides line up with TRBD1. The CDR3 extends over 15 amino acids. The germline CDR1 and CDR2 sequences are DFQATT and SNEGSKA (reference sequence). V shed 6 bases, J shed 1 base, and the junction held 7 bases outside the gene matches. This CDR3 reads CSARMGQGASYEQYF. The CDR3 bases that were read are TGCAGTGCGAGGATGGGACAGGGGGCATCCTACGAG.

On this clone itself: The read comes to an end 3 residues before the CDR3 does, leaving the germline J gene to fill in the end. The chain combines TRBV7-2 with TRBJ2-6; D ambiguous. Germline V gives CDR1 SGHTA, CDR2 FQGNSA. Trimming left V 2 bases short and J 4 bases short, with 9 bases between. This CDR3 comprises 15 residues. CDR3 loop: CASSLMNWGANVLTF. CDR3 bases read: TGTGCCAGCAGCTTAATGAACTGGGGGGCCAACGTC.

This CDR3 is CASSVGQGGGYTF. The sequenced part of the CDR3 DNA is TGTGCCAGCAGTGTGGGACAGGGAGGCGGC. The chain has TRBV2 and TRBJ1-2, with 9 nucleotides matching TRBD1. The CDR3 extends 3 residues past the end of the read, so its final part is completed from the germline J gene. The CDR3 loop spans 13 amino acids. The V gene's germline CDR1 is SNHLY and CDR2 FYNNEI.

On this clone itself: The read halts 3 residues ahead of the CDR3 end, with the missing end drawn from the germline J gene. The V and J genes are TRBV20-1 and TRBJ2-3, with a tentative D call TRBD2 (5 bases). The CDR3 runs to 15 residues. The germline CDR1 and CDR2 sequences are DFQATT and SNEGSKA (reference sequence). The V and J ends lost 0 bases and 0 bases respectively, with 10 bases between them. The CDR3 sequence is CSARDRGASTDTQYF. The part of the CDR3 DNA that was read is TGCAGTGCTAGAGATCGGGGTGCTAGCACAGATACG.

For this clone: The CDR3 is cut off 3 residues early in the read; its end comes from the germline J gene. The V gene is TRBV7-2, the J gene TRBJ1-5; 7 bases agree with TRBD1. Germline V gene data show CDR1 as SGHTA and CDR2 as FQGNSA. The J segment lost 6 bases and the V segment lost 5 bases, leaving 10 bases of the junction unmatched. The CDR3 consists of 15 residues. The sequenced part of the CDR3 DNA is TGTGCCAGCAGCCTATCGGGACAGAGCGGTCAGCCC. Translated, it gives CASSLSGQSGQP. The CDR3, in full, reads CASSLSGQSGQPQHF.

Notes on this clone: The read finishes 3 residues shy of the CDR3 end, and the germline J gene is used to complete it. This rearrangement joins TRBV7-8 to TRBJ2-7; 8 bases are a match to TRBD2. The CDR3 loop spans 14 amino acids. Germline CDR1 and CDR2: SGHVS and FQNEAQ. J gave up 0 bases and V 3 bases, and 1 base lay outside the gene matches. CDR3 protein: CASSFGTSSYEQYF. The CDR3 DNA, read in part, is TGTGCCAGCAGCTTCGGGACTAGCTCCTACGAG. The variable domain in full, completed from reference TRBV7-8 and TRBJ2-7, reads GAGVSQSPRYKVAKRGQDVALRCDPISGHVSLFWYQQALGQGPEFLTYFQNEAQLDKSGLPSDRFFAERPEGSVSTLKIQRTQQEDSAVYLCASSFGTSSYEQYFGPGTRLTVT.

CDR3 in amino acids: CASSISQGYSPLHF. CDR3 DNA, as far as it was read: TGTGCCAGTAGTATCTCACAGGGGTATTCACCC. The V and J genes are TRBV19 and TRBJ1-6, with 7 positions matching TRBD1. The DNA ends 3 residues before the CDR3 does, and the rest of the CDR3 is filled in from the germline J gene. The CDR3 extends over 14 amino acids. V dropped 3 bases and J dropped 8; count of bases not matched to a gene: 4. Germline V gene lookup returns CDR1 LNHDA and CDR2 SQIVND (reference sequence). The full variable domain, rest sourced from reference TRBV19 and TRBJ1-6, is DGGITQSPKYLFRKEGQNVTLSCEQNLNHDAMYWYRQDPGQGLRLIYYSQIVNDFQKGDIAEGYSVSREKKESFPLTVTSAQKNPTAFYLCASSISQGYSPLHFGNGTRLTVT.

Partial CDR3 DNA: TGTGCCAGCTCACCCCGAGGGACATCGGTGAACACTGAA. It specifies CASSPRGTSVNTE. The entire CDR3 reads CASSPRGTSVNTEAFF. The chain links TRBV18 to TRBJ1-1; maybe TRBD1 (6 bases). The sequenced fragment ends 3 residues before the CDR3 boundary, so the rest is inferred from the germline J gene. The CDR3 spans 16 residues. V lost 3 bases, J lost 0 bases, and 14 bases lay in between. CDR1 and CDR2 from the germline V gene are KGHSH and LQKENI.